These T cell receptor beta chains were read from a single sample in a study of CD8 T cells in ankylosing spondylitis. TCRdb reprocessed the 5' RACE reads via MiXCR and lists one record per CDR3 protein. The sample lists about 750,000 distinct CDR3 sequences; around a fifth were seen once. Material for sequencing was blood, either unsorted or a sorted T cell fraction (not recorded which). The origin of the receptors is a male donor with ankylosing spondylitis. The CDR3 runs from the conserved cysteine through the conserved F or W. Fields, in order: D gene, clone size, J gene, V gene, CDR3 protein, CDR3 DNA. The D gene is left open where the match is weak. Rows may omit the clone size; those that give it use once, few, many or a size class.

TRBD1 | few | TRBJ2-5 | TRBV27 | CASSFSYGTGMETQYF | TGTGCCAGCAGTTTTTCATACGGGACAGGGATGGAGACCCAGTACTTC
TRBD1 | many | TRBJ2-3 | TRBV5-1 | CASAQGDPDTQYF | TGCGCCAGCGCCCAGGGGGATCCAGATACGCAGTATTTT
- | - | TRBJ2-1 | TRBV12-3/TRBV12-4 | CASSPPPFERPSSYNEQFF | TGTGCCAGCAGTCCCCCCCCGTTCGAGCGACCAAGCTCCTACAATGAGCAGTTCTTC
- | few | TRBJ2-1 | TRBV7-6 | CASSSHSGAGNEQFF | TGTGCCAGCAGCTCCCATAGCGGAGCGGGCAATGAGCAGTTCTTC
TRBD2 | few | TRBJ2-7 | TRBV9 | CASSVDPSGRYEQYF | TGTGCCAGCAGCGTAGATCCTAGCGGGAGGTACGAGCAGTACTTC
TRBD1 | - | TRBJ2-5 | TRBV18 | CASSPPPGGHPFFETQYF | TGTGCCAGCTCACCACCGCCAGGGGGTCACCCCTTCTTCGAGACCCAGTACTTC
TRBD2 | few | TRBJ2-3 | TRBV12-3/TRBV12-4 | CASSPLSGRFTDTQYF | TGTGCCAGTTCCCCTCTTAGCGGGAGGTTCACAGATACGCAGTATTTT
- | - | TRBJ1-2 | TRBV6-2/TRBV6-3 | CASSGPTGSYGYTF | TGTGCCAGCAGTGGACCGACTGGTTCCTATGGCTACACCTTC
- | few | TRBJ2-1 | TRBV7-8 | CASTWGAGFYNEQFF | TGTGCCAGCACGTGGGGAGCAGGGTTCTACAATGAGCAGTTCTTC
- | many | TRBJ2-3 | TRBV5-1 | CASSLGRAADTQYF | TGTGCCAGCAGTTTGGGCAGGGCGGCAGATACGCAGTATTTT
- | few | TRBJ2-2 | TRBV4-3 | CASSQFRGSDTGELFF | TGCGCCAGCAGCCAGTTCAGGGGATCGGACACCGGGGAGCTGTTTTTT
TRBD2 | - | TRBJ2-1 | TRBV20-1 | CSARGASGRGNEQFF | TGCAGTGCCCGAGGGGCTAGCGGGAGAGGGAATGAGCAGTTCTTC
- | few | TRBJ1-1 | TRBV4-1 | CASSHLGHPRNTEAFF | TGCGCCAGCAGCCATCTCGGACATCCTAGAAACACTGAAGCTTTCTTT
- | few | TRBJ1-5 | TRBV20-1 | CSARRQFLQPQHF | TGCAGTGCCAGGAGACAGTTCCTTCAGCCCCAGCATTTT
TRBD2 | few | TRBJ2-7 | TRBV28 | CASSPGGSLSQKQYF | TGTGCCAGCAGCCCGGGGGGGAGTCTTTCCCAGAAGCAGTACTTC
- | few | TRBJ2-2 | TRBV5-1 | CASSFAPPESAGELFF | TGCGCCAGCAGCTTCGCGCCCCCAGAAAGCGCCGGGGAGCTGTTTTTT
- | - | TRBJ2-3 | TRBV5-1 | CASLRERASTDTQYF | TGCGCCAGCCTCCGAGAGCGGGCAAGCACAGATACGCAGTATTTT
TRBD2 | - | TRBJ2-5 | TRBV27 | CASSFLSGGPGLETQYF | TGTGCCAGCAGTTTTCTGTCGGGAGGCCCAGGATTGGAGACCCAGTACTTC
- | - | TRBJ1-2 | TRBV6-2/TRBV6-3 | CASSPIGYGYTF | TGTGCCAGCAGCCCTATCGGCTATGGCTACACCTTC
- | - | TRBJ2-3 | TRBV30 | CAWSALLASTDTQYF | TGTGCCTGGAGTGCCCTGCTCGCCAGCACAGATACGCAGTATTTT
- | few | TRBJ2-1 | TRBV4-1 | CASSQGPVEYNEQFF | TGCGCCAGCAGCCAAGGCCCAGTGGAGTACAATGAGCAGTTCTTC
- | - | TRBJ2-1 | TRBV10-3 | CATAPNDEQFF | TGTGCCACCGCTCCGAACGATGAGCAGTTCTTC
- | many | TRBJ2-7 | TRBV4-2 | CASSLRQEPYEQYF | TGTGCCAGCAGCCTGAGACAGGAACCCTACGAGCAGTACTTC
TRBD2 | - | TRBJ2-1 | TRBV12-3/TRBV12-4 | CASSLKAGYNEQFF | TGTGCCAGCAGTCTCAAAGCGGGATACAATGAGCAGTTCTTC
- | - | TRBJ1-5 | TRBV24-1 | CATSDLNQPQHF | TGTGCCACCAGTGACCTTAATCAGCCCCAGCATTTT
- | - | TRBJ1-1 | TRBV12-5 | CASGLVAMNTEAFF | TGTGCTAGTGGTTTGGTGGCCATGAACACTGAAGCTTTCTTT
- | few | TRBJ2-7 | TRBV15 | CATSTGNPGLLSEQYF | TGTGCCACCAGCACCGGGAACCCGGGACTCCTGTCCGAGCAGTACTTC
- | - | TRBJ1-4 | TRBV7-3 | CASSLTGGAGEKLFF | TGTGCCAGCAGCTTAACGGGGGGCGCGGGTGAAAAACTGTTTTTT
- | few | TRBJ1-5 | TRBV6-1 | CASSDQDSNQPQHF | TGTGCCAGCAGTGATCAAGATAGCAATCAGCCCCAGCATTTT
TRBD2 | many | TRBJ2-1 | TRBV5-1 | CASGTDRTGTSEQRGWDEQFF | TGCGCCAGTGGGACGGATAGAACCGGGACTAGCGAGCAGAGGGGTTGGGATGAGCAGTTCTTC
TRBD1 | few | TRBJ2-7 | TRBV7-8 | CASSLQGAMDEQYF | TGTGCCAGCAGCTTACAGGGGGCTATGGACGAGCAGTACTTC
TRBD1 | - | TRBJ1-1 | TRBV5-1 | CASREWDRGLTEAFF | TGCGCCAGCAGGGAGTGGGACAGGGGATTAACTGAAGCTTTCTTT
TRBD1 | - | TRBJ1-5 | TRBV5-1 | CASSSWTGPDQPQHF | TGCGCCAGCAGCTCGTGGACAGGGCCGGATCAGCCCCAGCATTTT
- | few | TRBJ1-1 | TRBV9 | CASSPDRFRSTEAFF | TGTGCCAGCAGCCCCGACCGATTCAGGAGCACTGAAGCTTTCTTT
- | many | TRBJ2-7 | TRBV5-1 | CASSLGGSPYEQYF | TGTGCCAGCAGTTTAGGAGGTAGTCCCTACGAGCAGTACTTC
- | - | TRBJ2-7 | TRBV9 | CASSPDLRGAYEQYF | TGTGCCAGCAGCCCCGACCTGCGGGGAGCCTACGAGCAGTACTTC
TRBD1 | few | TRBJ2-7 | TRBV5-6 | CASSLVVSAGTAYEQYF | TGTGCCAGCAGCTTGGTGGTCTCAGCCGGGACAGCCTACGAGCAGTACTTC
- | - | TRBJ2-1 | TRBV6-2/TRBV6-3 | CASSYGNEQLF | TGTGCCAGCAGTTATGGGAATGAGCAGCTCTTC
- | few | TRBJ1-1 | TRBV4-1 | CASSQEYYSRTEAFF | TGCGCCAGCAGCCAAGAGTACTATTCCCGCACTGAAGCTTTCTTT
TRBD1 | - | TRBJ1-3 | TRBV12-3/TRBV12-4 | CASSARDRGRGNTIYF | TGTGCCAGCAGTGCCCGGGACAGGGGTAGAGGAAACACCATATATTTT
TRBD1 | few | TRBJ2-3 | TRBV20-1 | CSASLGQGLADTQYF | TGCAGTGCTAGCCTAGGACAGGGGTTAGCAGATACGCAGTATTTT
- | - | TRBJ2-1 | TRBV5-1 | CASSLLVDNEQFF | TGCGCCAGCAGCTTGCTTGTGGACAATGAGCAGTTCTTC
- | once | TRBJ1-1 | TRBV2 | CASSVREGTEAFF | TGTGCCAGCAGTGTCAGGGAGGGCACTGAAGCTTTCTTT
- | - | TRBJ1-4 | TRBV7-9 | CASSANSEKLFF | TGTGCCAGCAGCGCTAATAGTGAAAAACTGTTTTTT
- | few | TRBJ2-1 | TRBV20-1 | CSATPRSALDNEQFF | TGCAGTGCTACCCCCCGGAGCGCCTTAGACAATGAGCAGTTCTTC
TRBD1 | - | TRBJ2-7 | TRBV5-5 | CASSSVPRQGGYEQYF | TGTGCCAGCAGCTCCGTTCCGCGACAGGGGGGCTACGAGCAGTACTTC
TRBD1 | - | TRBJ1-4 | TRBV4-1 | CASSQPGGPNEKLFF | TGCGCCAGCAGCCAACCAGGGGGCCCGAATGAAAAACTGTTTTTT
- | many | TRBJ2-5 | TRBV7-3 | CASSLAREETQYF | TGTGCCAGCAGCTTGGCCAGGGAGGAGACCCAGTACTTC
TRBD1 | few | TRBJ1-5 | TRBV4-3 | CASSQETGADQPQHF | TGCGCCAGCAGCCAAGAAACAGGGGCGGATCAGCCCCAGCATTTT